What follows is one T cell receptor beta chain and its context. These data originate in a study of blood T cell repertoires in COVID-19. Overall study: Whether acute or convalescent, the COVID-19 samples came from the United States, Italy and Spain. The cDNA or gDNA used as material had been derived from T cells, B-cell-depleted T cells, or PBMCs.

This CDR3 is 11 amino acids long. Trimming stripped 4 bases from V and 1 base from J, with 4 bases between. The germline V gene has CDR1 SQVTM and CDR2 ANQGSEA. Only in-frame clones appear in the TCRdb table, and some are missing; sequencing was by immunoSEQ multiplex PCR. The sample lists 86,000 or so clones, over 90% occurring once. The TCR was taken from a human donor with active COVID-19. The donor label of this sample is uncertain. The sequencing input was peripheral blood. The chain recombines TRBV29-1 with TRBJ1-1; D not resolved. In DNA, the CDR3 is TGCAGCGTTGGGGCGAACACTGAAGCTTTCTTT. Translating gives CSVGANTEAFF.